The 9 T cell receptor beta chains reported below all come from one sample, sequenced in a study of shared clonotypes between healthy human individuals. Method: immunoSEQ multiplex PCR; TCRdb's copy keeps in-frame clones and lacks some. Here the sample spans fewer than 1 million clones, approximately 96% being singletons. Terminally differentiated effector memory CD45RA+ cells were excluded by CCR7 positive selection of CD45RO-negative cells. Sequenced input: naive CD8+ T cells sorted from blood. The receptors originated from a man between 25 and 39 years old in good health.

This clone has only one observation. The sample contains more than one DNA sequence encoding this CDR3. The J gene is TRBJ2-1, the V gene TRBV9; D is possibly TRBD2 (6 bases). Germline values: CDR1 SGDLS, CDR2 YYNGEE. V gave up 0 bases and J gave up 7 bases, with 8 bases separating them. The CDR3 consists of 13 residues. Here the CDR3 DNA reads TGTGCCAGCAGCGTAGGGGGGGATAATGAGCAGTTCTTC. This sequence encodes CASSVGGDNEQFF.

V and J are TRBV7-9 and TRBJ2-1, with 12 bases aligning to TRBD2. Per the germline V gene, CDR1 is SEHNR and CDR2 is FQNEAQ (reference sequence). V dropped 4 bases and J dropped 6; count of bases not matched to a gene: 7. The CDR3 has 16 residues. The CDR3 sequence is CASSSPTSGRPNEQFF. The CDR3 DNA is TGTGCCAGCAGCTCCCCAACTAGCGGGAGGCCCAATGAGCAGTTCTTC.

The CDR3 region is CSVGDYQGSYYEQYF. CDR3 nucleotides: TGCAGCGTTGGGGACTACCAGGGATCGTATTACGAGCAGTACTTC. The J gene is TRBJ2-7, the V gene TRBV29-1; 7 nucleotides match TRBD2. CDR1 is SQVTM, CDR2 ANQGSEA, per germline. The CDR3 contains 15 residues. Trimming took 4 bases from V and 4 from J; bases not matched to a gene: 13.

CDR3: CASTGQGRTGELFF. CDR3 DNA sequence: TGTGCCAGCACCGGACAGGGTAGGACCGGGGAGCTGTTTTTT. V gene TRBV7-9 combines with J gene TRBJ2-2; 8 positions match TRBD1. Trimming took 7 bases from V and 5 from J; bases not matched to a gene: 6. CDR3 length: 14 residues. Germline lookup yields CDR1 SEHNR and CDR2 FQNEAQ (reference sequence).

The chain employs TRBV7-9 and TRBJ2-1, with a weak D call TRBD2 (5 bases). This CDR3 comprises 16 residues. Trimming removed 8 bases from V and 0 bases from J, with 17 bases in between. Looked up from germline, CDR1 is SEHNR and CDR2 is FQNEAQ (reference sequence). This CDR3 reads CASAPGGWSSYNEQFF. The CDR3 region has the DNA TGTGCCAGCGCCCCAGGCGGGTGGAGCTCCTACAATGAGCAGTTCTTC.

This clone was recorded once. The chain uses TRBV6-6 and TRBJ1-1; D is unresolved. Trimming cost V 7 bases and J 1 base, with 10 bases left between them. CDR1 and CDR2 from the germline V gene are MNHNY and SVGAGI (reference sequence). The CDR3 is made up of 13 amino acids. CDR3 residues: CASNQPPNTEAFF. The DNA for the CDR3 is TGTGCCAGCAATCAGCCGCCGAACACTGAAGCTTTCTTT.

The CDR3 nucleotides are TGTGCCAGCAGTCCTCCCGGGACAGGGCCGAACACTGAAGCTTTCTTT. As protein: CASSPPGTGPNTEAFF. This rearrangement joins TRBV27 to TRBJ1-1; 9 bases match TRBD1. The V and J ends lost 5 bases and 1 base, in that order; junction bases with no gene match: 8. The CDR3 is 16 amino acids. Germline loops: CDR1 MNHEY, CDR2 SMNVEV (reference sequence).

The chain recombines TRBV6-7 with TRBJ2-7; 9 bases agree with TRBD1. TRBV6-7 is an ORF; its function is uncertain. CDR3 length: 16 amino acids. The trim removed 0 bases at V and 3 bases at J, leaving 6 bases unmatched. CDR3 sequence reads: CASSYSEGQGFYEQYF. CDR3 nucleotide sequence: TGTGCCAGCAGTTACTCGGAGGGACAGGGTTTCTACGAGCAGTACTTC.

This clone was detected only once. The CDR3 DNA reads TGTGCCAGCAGTTTGGTGCAGAACAATGAGCAGTTCTTC. Amino acid sequence: CASSLVQNNEQFF. The chain uses TRBV27 and TRBJ2-1; no firm D call. The CDR3 spans 13 residues. V shed 3 bases and J shed 5 bases, with 8 bases lying between them. In germline, CDR1 is MNHEY, CDR2 SMNVEV (reference sequence).